This T cell receptor beta chain comes out of a study of PD-1 blockade in classical Hodgkin lymphoma. Trimming removed 0 bases from V and 2 bases from J, with 5 bases in between. The CDR3 has 13 amino acids. The germline CDR1 and CDR2 sequences are SGHRS and YFSETQ. Concerning this clone itself: Its cognate antigen is unknown.

Study outcomes and limitations: CD4+ TCR diversity, unlike CD8+, rose significantly by C4D1. The causes of the repertoire differences, possibly disease activity or prior therapy, remain undefined.

Every patient relapsed after autologous stem cell transplantation, and brentuximab vedotin exposure varied. Best overall response was complete response, partial response or progressive disease in these relapsed/refractory classical Hodgkin lymphoma patients. The data were produced by immunoSEQ multiplex PCR, yet TCRdb's version contains in-frame clones alone and is incomplete. This table holds more than 140,000 clones, just under 80% found once. The receptor's source is a human donor with classical Hodgkin lymphoma. This sequence joins TRBV5-1 and TRBJ2-5, with unresolved D. This specimen was peripheral blood mononuclear cells (PBMCs), taken before the second cycle of nivolumab. CDR3: CASSLEQQETQYF. Here the CDR3 DNA reads TGCGCCAGCAGCTTGGAACAGCAAGAGACCCAGTACTTC.